This TCR beta chain was sequenced in a study of blood T cell repertoires in COVID-19. Study-level information: Acute and convalescent COVID-19 specimens originated in the United States, Italy and Spain.

Per the study methods: Reference gene primer amplification gave estimated nucleated cell counts. Sequencing was performed with immunoSEQ multiplex PCR; in TCRdb, only in-frame clones are kept and a portion is missing. V and J calls and clone size are those listed in that table; D and trimming were worked out from the DNA. The sample lists more than 200,000 clones, 88% occurring once. This CDR3 spans 15 amino acids. Trimming stripped 5 bases from V and 7 bases from J, with 17 bases between. Germline CDR1 reads MNHEY; CDR2 reads SMNVEV (reference sequence). The chain carries TRBV27 and TRBJ1-4, with D uncertain. This clonotype was sampled from a woman aged 40-49 years who had recovered from COVID-19. The material sequenced was peripheral blood. The chain's CDR3 is CASSPQLGGGEKLFF. The CDR3 DNA is TGTGCCAGCAGTCCCCAGTTGGGAGGAGGTGAAAAACTGTTTTTT.